Listed below are T cell receptor beta chains from one sample, sequenced in a study of T cell responses to AZD1222 COVID-19 vaccine. Method: immunoSEQ multiplex PCR; TCRdb's copy keeps in-frame clones and lacks some. This sample has more than 75,000 clones, with 75% to 95% found just once. The sample consisted of peripheral blood, taken 28 days after the second AZD1222 dose. The receptors were gathered from an adult who received the AZD1222 COVID-19 vaccine. The CDR3 runs from the conserved cysteine through the conserved F or W. D genes are given only for firm matches. The size of a clone is reported for some rows only, either as once, few or many, or as a class for expanded clones.

D gene	V gene	J gene	clone size	CDR3 DNA	CDR3 protein
NA	TRBV9	TRBJ1-5	NA	TGTGCCAGCAGCGTAGGTACAGCCAATCAGCCCCAGCATTTT	CASSVGTANQPQHF
NA	TRBV28	TRBJ1-1	NA	TGTGCCATCTATCTCAGGGGCACTGAAGCTTTCTTT	CAIYLRGTEAFF
NA	TRBV7-3	TRBJ1-5	few	TGTGCCAGCAGCTTAACGGGAAATCAGCCCCAGCATTTT	CASSLTGNQPQHF
NA	TRBV19	TRBJ2-2	NA	TGTGCCACTGGGCGGGGACAGCAGAACACCGGGGAGCTGTTTTTT	CATGRGQQNTGELFF
NA	TRBV3-1/TRBV3-2	TRBJ2-2	NA	TGTGCCAGCAGCCGGCTGGACACTTCGGGCACCGGGGAGCTGTTTTTT	CASSRLDTSGTGELFF
NA	TRBV6-1	TRBJ1-6	NA	TGTGCCAGCAGTGAATCGTCCCGGCCAAATTCACCCCTCCACTTT	CASSESSRPNSPLHF
NA	TRBV28	TRBJ1-6	NA	TGTGCCATCGGACAGTGGCAAAATTCACCCCTCCACTTT	CAIGQWQNSPLHF
TRBD1	TRBV18	TRBJ1-2	NA	TGTGCCAGCTCACCCCTTGGACAGGGGAATGGCTACACCTTC	CASSPLGQGNGYTF
NA	TRBV12-3/TRBV12-4	TRBJ2-2	NA	TGTGCCAGCAGTGCAGGGTTGACCGGGGAGCTGTTTTTT	CASSAGLTGELFF
TRBD1	TRBV28	TRBJ1-5	few	TGTGCCAGCAGTCCCCTCTCGACAGGGGGAAGCAATCAGCCCCAGCATTTT	CASSPLSTGGSNQPQHF
NA	TRBV11-2	TRBJ1-2	once	TGTGCCAGCAGGGAAATCAGGACAGCCGCTAACTATGGCTACACCTTC	CASREIRTAANYGYTF
NA	TRBV2	TRBJ1-1	NA	TGTGCCAGCAGTGTTAGGTCTGGCACTGAAGCTTTCTTT	CASSVRSGTEAFF
NA	TRBV5-1	TRBJ1-5	NA	TGCGCCAGCAGCTTGGACACTCTCAGCAATCAGCCCCAGCATTTT	CASSLDTLSNQPQHF